This TCR beta chain was sequenced during a study of cytomegalovirus exposure and HLA in healthy donors. The data were produced by immunoSEQ multiplex PCR, yet TCRdb's version contains in-frame clones alone and is incomplete. Of some 120,000 clones listed, 90% to 95% are singletons. The V segment lost 3 bases and the J segment 5 bases; nucleotides outside the gene matches: 12. Germline values: CDR1 MNHEY, CDR2 SVGAGI. This CDR3 is 16 amino acids long. The clonotype originates from a woman in her late teens or twenties in good health and CMV-seronegative. The sample was PBMCs. This chain uses TRBV6-5 with TRBJ1-2; 7 bases fit TRBD1. CDR3 loop: CASSYYSGDSSYGYTF. CDR3 DNA sequence: TGTGCCAGCAGTTATTACTCGGGGGACAGCTCTTATGGCTACACCTTC.